Presented here are 22 T cell receptor beta chains from one specimen sequenced in a study of OX40 agonist ivuxolimab in advanced cancers. The data were produced by immunoSEQ multiplex PCR, yet TCRdb's version contains in-frame clones alone and is incomplete. The sample consists of about 83,000 clones, about four fifths of them appearing once. The source was CD4+ or CD8+ T cells sorted from blood, collected in a trial of the OX40 agonist ivuxolimab. These receptors all come from an adult with an advanced solid tumor such as melanoma, head and neck, liver or kidney cancer.

The chain combines TRBV11-2 with TRBJ2-1, with 9 bases that match TRBD2. The CDR3 extends over 19 amino acids. Germline-derived CDR1 and CDR2 are SGHAT and FQNNGV. V shed 2 bases, J shed 0 bases, and the junction held 11 bases outside the gene matches. In DNA, the CDR3 is TGTGCCAGCAGCTTATCCCCTGGGATAGCGGGGGCCTCCTACAATGAGCAGTTCTTC. This encodes CASSLSPGIAGASYNEQFF.

The chain employs TRBV7-9 and TRBJ2-5, with D maybe TRBD2 (6 bases). CDR1 is SEHNR and CDR2 is FQNEAQ in the germline V gene (reference sequence). The CDR3 runs to 13 residues. V lost 5 bases and J lost 5, with 12 bases in between. The CDR3 region is CASSRGVLETQYF. DNA for the CDR3: TGTGCCAGCAGCCGCGGGGTCCTGGAGACCCAGTACTTC.

V usage is TRBV19 and J usage is TRBJ2-1; D gene ambiguous. Germline values: CDR1 LNHDA, CDR2 SQIVND (reference sequence). The length of the CDR3 is 13 residues. V was trimmed by 4 bases and J by 7 bases, leaving 11 bases between them. CDR3 sequence: CASSTLAWNEQFF. The CDR3 DNA reads TGTGCCAGTAGTACATTAGCCTGGAATGAGCAGTTCTTC.

The genes are TRBV2 and TRBJ2-1; D uncertain. Trimming left V 0 bases short and J 10 bases short, with 4 bases between. Germline V gives CDR1 SNHLY, CDR2 FYNNEI. The CDR3 sequence is 11 residues long. The CDR3 sequence is CASSEAREQFF. CDR3 DNA: TGTGCCAGCAGTGAAGCCCGGGAGCAGTTCTTC.

CDR3 sequence (DNA): TGTGCCAGCAGCTTAGGGGGGACAGGTAATCAGCCCCAGCATTTT. Its translation: CASSLGGTGNQPQHF. V usage is TRBV13 and J usage is TRBJ1-5; TRBD1 matches at 8 bases. Germline CDR1 is PRHDT and CDR2 is FYEKMQ (reference sequence). The V and J ends lost 0 bases and 4 bases, in that order; junction bases with no gene match: 2. The CDR3 covers 15 residues.

V and J are TRBV7-9 and TRBJ2-5; D gene unclear. The CDR3 contains 13 residues. Looked up from germline, CDR1 is SEHNR and CDR2 is FQNEAQ (reference sequence). V lost 4 bases and J lost 5, with 11 bases in between. Here the CDR3 reads CASSSLVRETQYF. The DNA of the CDR3 is TGTGCCAGCAGCTCGCTGGTTAGGGAGACCCAGTACTTC.

The chain has TRBV5-1 and TRBJ2-5; D is possibly TRBD1 (6 bases). V was trimmed by 5 bases and J by 2 bases, leaving 13 bases between them. The CDR3 totals 14 residues. Germline V gives CDR1 SGHRS, CDR2 YFSETQ. The CDR3, as DNA: TGCGCCAGCAGTCGTGGACAGAATCAAGAGACCCAGTACTTC. This gives the protein CASSRGQNQETQYF.

The rearrangement links TRBV7-2 to TRBJ2-4; 7 bases match TRBD2. The CDR3 loop spans 18 amino acids. Per the germline V gene, CDR1 is SGHTA and CDR2 is FQGNSA. V lost 3 bases to trimming and J lost 3 bases; unmatched junction nucleotides: 14. The CDR3: CASSFGLGGRAGKNIQYF. The CDR3 DNA reads as TGTGCCAGCAGCTTTGGCCTGGGGGGGAGAGCAGGCAAAAACATTCAGTACTTC.

This chain uses TRBV4-2 with TRBJ1-6; no definite D call. Deletions cut 6 bases from V and 5 bases from J, with 8 bases between. Germline V gene lookup returns CDR1 LGHNA and CDR2 YNFKEQ. The CDR3 is 13 residues long. The CDR3 sequence is CASRGNNNSPLHF. The CDR3 DNA follows: TGTGCCAGCAGGGGGAACAATAATTCACCCCTCCACTTT.

J is TRBJ1-4 and V is TRBV7-9; D is ambiguous. CDR3 length: 15 amino acids. The germline gives CDR1 SEHNR, CDR2 FQNEAQ (reference sequence). Trimming stripped 5 bases from V and 3 bases from J, with 13 bases between. The CDR3 DNA is TGTGCCAGCAGCCCACGGCTTACCGCTAATGAAAAACTGTTTTTT. This codes for CASSPRLTANEKLFF.

This chain links TRBV10-3 with TRBJ1-5, with D perhaps TRBD1 (5 bases). Germline V CDR1 and CDR2: ENHRY, SYGVKD. This CDR3 has 14 amino acids. V was pared by 2 bases and J by 6 bases, with 11 bases between. DNA of the CDR3: TGTGCCATCAGTGAGCGGGGCGTGGGTCAGCCCCAGCATTTT. Translating gives CAISERGVGQPQHF.

The chain employs TRBV7-8 and TRBJ1-2, with D maybe TRBD1 (6 bases). Germline-derived CDR1 and CDR2 are SGHVS and FQNEAQ. V shed 6 bases and J shed 2 bases, with 10 bases lying between them. This CDR3 has 13 residues. The CDR3 is CASRPDRNYGYTF. For the CDR3, the DNA is TGTGCCAGCAGGCCCGACAGGAACTATGGCTACACCTTC.

The chain uses TRBV28 and TRBJ1-3, with unresolved D. The CDR3 sequence is 14 residues long. The germline V and J ends were trimmed by 8 bases and 0 bases, with 11 bases remaining between them. Germline lookup yields CDR1 MDHEN and CDR2 SYDVKM. The CDR3 spells CASFPGHSGNTIYF. The CDR3 nucleotides read TGTGCCAGCTTCCCCGGGCACTCTGGAAACACCATATATTTT.

The rearrangement links TRBV4-1 to TRBJ2-5, with D hard to call. V lost 0 bases and J 5 bases, leaving 7 bases between the germline ends. Germline V CDR1 and CDR2: MGHRA, YSYEKL. The CDR3 runs to 13 residues. CDR3 residues: CASSQDFLETQYF. CDR3 bases: TGCGCCAGCAGCCAAGATTTTTTGGAGACCCAGTACTTC.

The chain links TRBV9 to TRBJ2-7, with 10 bases matching TRBD2. Germline V gives CDR1 SGDLS, CDR2 YYNGEE. With 6 bases clipped from V and 2 bases from J, the junction kept 11 bases outside the gene matches. The CDR3 sequence is 16 residues long. The CDR3 DNA is TGTGCCAGCACCCCCGGACTAGCGGCGAAAACCTACGAGCAGTACTTC. It specifies CASTPGLAAKTYEQYF.

This chain uses TRBV5-1 with TRBJ2-5; tentatively, D is TRBD2 (5 bases). The CDR3 extends over 15 amino acids. Germline V gene data show CDR1 as SGHRS and CDR2 as YFSETQ. Trimming shortened V by 0 bases and J by 1 base, and 10 bases separated the two germline ends. CDR3 DNA: TGCGCCAGCAGCTTGGTCGGAGGCAGCCAAGAGACCCAGTACTTC. It codes for CASSLVGGSQETQYF.

This chain joins TRBV15 and TRBJ2-7, with TRBD2 identical over 7 bases. CDR3 length equals 13 residues. Per the germline V gene, CDR1 is LNHNV and CDR2 is YYDKDF (reference sequence). Unmatched junction bases numbered 2, after V lost 3 bases and J lost 3 bases. Written as DNA, the CDR3 is TGTGCCACCAGCAGCGGACTAGACTACGAGCAGTACTTC. Amino acids: CATSSGLDYEQYF.

This chain links TRBV7-2 with TRBJ1-5, with D maybe TRBD1 (5 bases). From germline, CDR1 is SGHTA and CDR2 FQGNSA. Trimming shortened V by 6 bases and J by 6 bases, and 24 bases separated the two germline ends. The CDR3 has 17 amino acids. The CDR3 DNA follows: TGTGCCAGCAGACCCCCCGGGGGAGGCGCCGCAAGTCAGCCCCAGCATTTT. This gives the protein CASRPPGGGAASQPQHF. The variable domain in full, completed from reference TRBV7-2 and TRBJ1-5, reads GAGVSQSPSNKVTEKGKDVELRCDPISGHTALYWYRQSLGQGLEFLIYFQGNSAPDKSGLPSDRFSAERTGGSVSTLTIQRTQQEDSAVYLCASRPPGGGAASQPQHFGDGTRLSIL.

This clone showed up just once. This sequence joins TRBV2 and TRBJ2-5, with unresolved D. The CDR3 contains 15 residues. Trimming stripped 2 bases from V and 2 bases from J, with 12 bases between. In germline, CDR1 is SNHLY, CDR2 FYNNEI. CDR3 nucleotides: TGTGCCAGCAGTGAATTAGGTGTGGATCAAGAGACCCAGTACTTC. Amino acid sequence: CASSELGVDQETQYF.

This chain joins TRBV5-4 and TRBJ1-1; D perhaps matches TRBD1 (6 bases). The CDR3 consists of 14 residues. Germline CDR1 reads SGHNT; CDR2 reads YYREEE (reference sequence). V dropped 1 base and J dropped 5 bases, with 12 bases sitting between them. DNA for the CDR3: TGTGCCAGCAGCTTGTTTGGGGGGCAGACTGAAGCTTTCTTT. It codes for CASSLFGGQTEAFF.

The rearrangement uses TRBV4-3 and TRBJ2-6; TRBD2 agrees at 10 bases. The ends lost 1 base at V and 3 bases at J; junction bases unmatched: 3. Germline V CDR1 and CDR2: LGHNA, YSLEER. The CDR3 contains 17 residues. CDR3 nucleotides: TGCGCCAGCAGCCAAGGGGGACTAGCGATTGGGGCCAACGTCCTGACTTTC. Translation: CASSQGGLAIGANVLTF.

This clone was observed once. The V and J genes are TRBV21-1 and TRBJ1-4; the table's D gene call, TRBD1, was not cross checked with the DNA. TRBV21-1 has pseudogene status. CDR3 length: 16 amino acids. The CDR3 sequence: CASSRDRDSINEKLFF. The CDR3 nucleotides are TGTGCCAGCAGCAGAGACCGGGACAGCATTAATGAAAAACTGTTTTTT.